This T cell receptor beta chain is drawn from a study of shared clonotypes between healthy human individuals. Notes on this clone: Its cognate antigen is unknown. The sample carries other DNA sequences with the same CDR3.

V lost 1 base to trimming and J lost 1 base, with 7 bases between them. CDR1 and CDR2 from the germline V gene are SGHTA and FQGNSA. The CDR3 consists of 15 residues. Each subset's genomic DNA was shared equally among a number of immunoSEQ plates. Repertoires were generated with immunoSEQ multiplex PCR, while TCRdb's copy carries only in-frame clones and drops some. The sample yields a few million clones, 85% to 95% seen once. Broader study findings: Rarefaction demonstrated incomplete sorted-subset sequencing despite large depth.

This chain connects TRBV7-2 to TRBJ2-2; no firm D call. The source material was naive CD4+ T cells from PBMCs. This sample's subset: CD45RA+ positively selected. This TCR was sampled from a man aged 18-30 years in good health. Some clones in this sample may be carry-over from other donors' samples. The CDR3, as DNA: TGTGCCAGCAGCTTAGTAGCAGGGAACACCGGGGAGCTGTTTTTT. It specifies CASSLVAGNTGELFF.